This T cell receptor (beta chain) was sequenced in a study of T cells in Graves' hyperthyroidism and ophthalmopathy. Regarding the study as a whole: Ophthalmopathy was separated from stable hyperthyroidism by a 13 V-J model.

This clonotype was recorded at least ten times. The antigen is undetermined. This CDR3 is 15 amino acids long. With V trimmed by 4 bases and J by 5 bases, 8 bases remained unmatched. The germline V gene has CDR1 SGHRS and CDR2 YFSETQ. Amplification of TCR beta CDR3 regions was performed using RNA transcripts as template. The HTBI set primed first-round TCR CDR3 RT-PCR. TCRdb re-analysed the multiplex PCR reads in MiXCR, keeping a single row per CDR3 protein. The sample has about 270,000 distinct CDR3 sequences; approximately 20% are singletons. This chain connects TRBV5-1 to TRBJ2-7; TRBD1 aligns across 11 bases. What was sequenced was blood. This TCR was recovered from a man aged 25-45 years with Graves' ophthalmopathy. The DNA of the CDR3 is TGCGCCAGCAGCAAGTGGACAGGGGGCGCGGACGAGCAGTACTTC. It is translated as CASSKWTGGADEQYF.